The clone carrying this T cell receptor (beta chain) was seen many times. Its antigen is undetermined. The CDR3 extends over 14 amino acids. V was cut by 4 bases and J by 8 bases, with 14 bases left in between. Per the germline V gene, CDR1 is KGHDR and CDR2 is SFDVKD. The source of the sample is a study of T cells after yellow fever vaccination. TCRdb processed the 5' RACE reads anew with MiXCR; each CDR3 protein has one entry. The sample contains about 160,000 distinct CDR3 sequences, around 7.2% of which appear only once. The study, taken as a whole, reports: Primary-vaccination clones mostly resurfaced post-booster (nearly 97% CD4, roughly 87% CD8). Bulk-population clonotypes that are abundant could appear as contaminants in FACS-sorted repertoires.

This clonotype was sampled from a man aged 18 to 35 who received the YFV17D yellow fever vaccine. The input for sequencing was CD4+ T cells sorted from PBMCs, taken more than 4 days after the first yellow fever vaccination. The chain is built from TRBV24-1 and TRBJ2-1; D perhaps matches TRBD2 (5 bases). CDR3 nucleotide sequence: TGTGCCACCAGTGACCCGACGGGAATGGATGAGCAGTTCTTC. It codes for CATSDPTGMDEQFF.